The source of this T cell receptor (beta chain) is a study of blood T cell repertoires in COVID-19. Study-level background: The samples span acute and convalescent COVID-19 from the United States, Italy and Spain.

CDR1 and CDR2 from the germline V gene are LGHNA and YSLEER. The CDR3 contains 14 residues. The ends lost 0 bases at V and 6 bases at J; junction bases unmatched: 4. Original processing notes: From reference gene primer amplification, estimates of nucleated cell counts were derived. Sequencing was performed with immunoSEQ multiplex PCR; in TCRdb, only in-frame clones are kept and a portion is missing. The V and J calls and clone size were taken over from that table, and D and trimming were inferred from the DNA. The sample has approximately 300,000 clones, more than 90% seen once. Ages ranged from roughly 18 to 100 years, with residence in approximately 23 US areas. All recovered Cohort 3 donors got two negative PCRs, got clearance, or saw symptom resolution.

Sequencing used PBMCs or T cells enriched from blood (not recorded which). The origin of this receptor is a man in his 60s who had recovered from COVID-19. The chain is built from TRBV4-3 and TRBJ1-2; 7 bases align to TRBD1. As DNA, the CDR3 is TGCGCCAGCAGCCAAGATTGGGACAGTGATGGCTACACCTTC. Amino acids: CASSQDWDSDGYTF.